This TCR beta chain is drawn from a study of shared clonotypes between healthy human individuals. Study-wide results and limits: Sequencing depth was predicted to influence how clonotypes are shared among donors. Several donors held about 5% of naive CD4 clonotypes in common.

The test was conducted at deep level. The repertoire was sequenced with immunoSEQ multiplex PCR; TCRdb's copy has only in-frame clones and lacks some. The repertoire holds about 680,000 clones, with less than 80% as singletons. On this clone: Antigen: not known.

The sequenced sample was memory CD4+ T cells sorted from blood. As for subset: CD45RA-negative fraction. The sequence was collected from a woman aged 25-40 years in good health.

The CDR3 sequence: CASKLAGTDTQYF. The CDR3 region has the DNA TGTGCCAGCAAACTAGCGGGGACAGATACGCAGTATTTT. The rearrangement uses TRBV6-6 and TRBJ2-3; the match to TRBD2 covers 10 bases. Unmatched junction bases numbered 1, after V lost 7 bases and J lost 3 bases. CDR1 MNHNY and CDR2 SVGAGI come from the germline V gene (reference sequence). The CDR3 covers 13 residues.